This TCR beta chain appears in the sequencing data of a study of CXCR3-negative and CXCR3-positive naive CD8 T cells. The CDR3 consists of 18 residues. As to this clonotype: Its antigen is unknown.

Identification of naive CD8+ T cells rested on CD45RO-CCR7+CD27+CD95- status. Researchers prepared the TRB cDNA libraries using 5' RACE with UMI labels. After re-calling the 5' RACE reads, TCRdb lists one entry per CDR3 protein, DNA absent. The sample table includes 75,000 to 100,000 distinct CDR3 sequences. General study findings and limits: Both of the naive subsets showed about the same high diversity, but memory CD8+ cells had much less. TRBV-TRBJ usage was alike in naive CXCR3-negative and CXCR3-positive cells but differed in memory cells.

The J gene is TRBJ2-3, the V gene TRBV21-1; the D gene TCRdb calls, TRBD2, cannot be checked with no DNA. TRBV21-1 is a known pseudogene. Material for sequencing was naive CXCR3- CD8+ T cells from blood. Subset indicated: CD45RO-CCR7+CD27+CD95- naive CD8+ T cells lacking CXCR3 (TNR3-). This TCR was recovered from a human donor in good health. Some clones in this sample may be carry-over from other donors' samples. CDR3 in amino acids: CASSKGASGEGSTDTQYF.